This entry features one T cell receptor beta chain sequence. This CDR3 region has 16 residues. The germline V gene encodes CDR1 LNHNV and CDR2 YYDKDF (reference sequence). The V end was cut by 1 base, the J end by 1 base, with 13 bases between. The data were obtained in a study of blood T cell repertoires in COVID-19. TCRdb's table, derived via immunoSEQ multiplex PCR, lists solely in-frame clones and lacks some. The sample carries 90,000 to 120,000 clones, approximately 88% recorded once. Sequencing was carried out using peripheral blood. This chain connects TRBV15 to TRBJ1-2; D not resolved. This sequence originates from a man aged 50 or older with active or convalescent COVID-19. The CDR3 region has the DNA TGTGCCACCAGCAGAGTTCGCCAGGCGAATAACTATGGCTACACCTTC. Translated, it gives CATSRVRQANNYGYTF.